One sample yielded the 6 T cell receptor beta chains listed below, sequenced in a study of metastatic and nonmetastatic thyroid tumors. TCRdb called clones again from the PCR reads with MiXCR. In the table there are over 25,000 clones, around 20% of which are singletons. Each patient came to thyroid surgery without any prior treatment (of any kind). The material sequenced was blood. The receptor source for this set is a female donor with papillary thyroid cancer or a benign thyroid nodule (not recorded which). Some clones in this sample may be carry-over from other donors' samples.

This clone was picked up a small number of times. J is TRBJ2-5 and V is TRBV24-1; 10 nucleotides align to TRBD2. Germline-derived CDR1 and CDR2 are KGHDR and SFDVKD. The CDR3 has 16 amino acids. The V and J ends lost 2 bases and 5 bases, in that order; junction bases with no gene match: 7. The CDR3 loop is CATSDSSGGGPETQYF. In DNA, the CDR3 is TGTGCCACCAGTGATTCGAGCGGGGGGGGTCCTGAGACCCAGTACTTC.

The gene calls are TRBV20-1 and TRBJ1-1; no definite D call. V was cut by 3 bases and J by 11 bases, with 13 bases left in between. Germline values: CDR1 DFQATT, CDR2 SNEGSKA (reference sequence). This CDR3 region has 11 residues. CDR3 sequence: CSASANPGAFF. In DNA, the CDR3 is TGCAGTGCTAGCGCAAACCCGGGGGCTTTCTTT.

At least ten counts were recorded for this clone. One end of the junction does not line up with germline, which may come from a read error. The rearrangement joins TRBV7-7 to TRBJ1-3; D call uncertain. Germline lookup yields CDR1 SSHAT and CDR2 FNYEAQ (reference sequence). This CDR3 is 13 amino acids long. CDR3 loop: CASSLGYGNTIYF. The CDR3 region has the DNA TGTGCTAGCAGCTTGGGATACGGAAACACCATATATTTT.

This chain connects TRBV11-2 to TRBJ1-2; D is uncertain. V lost 8 bases and J lost 4, with 14 bases in between. Germline lookup yields CDR1 SGHAT and CDR2 FQNNGV. The CDR3 is 13 amino acids. The CDR3, as DNA: TGTGCCAGCGATGTGGACGGGTTCTATGGCTACACCTTC. It is translated as CASDVDGFYGYTF.

This clone was counted many times. This chain connects TRBV12-3 or TRBV12-4 to TRBJ2-7; TRBD1 matches 8 bases. This CDR3 spans 16 amino acids. V dropped 5 bases and J dropped 0; count of bases not matched to a gene: 9. CDR3 in amino acids: CASSREGQAYSYEQYF. The CDR3 DNA sequence: TGTGCCAGCAGTCGCGAGGGACAGGCGTACTCCTACGAGCAGTACTTC.

This clone occurred many times. The V call is TRBV7-9, the J call TRBJ2-1, with 7 bases identical to TRBD1. V shed 6 bases, J shed 0 bases, and the junction held 5 bases outside the gene matches. CDR1 SEHNR and CDR2 FQNEAQ come from the germline V gene (reference sequence). CDR3 size: 15 residues. CDR3 protein: CASRLQGSSYNEQFF. The CDR3 DNA reads TGTGCCAGCAGACTACAGGGGTCCTCCTACAATGAGCAGTTCTTC.